This TCR beta chain was sequenced during a study of blood T cell repertoires in COVID-19. For the study at large: Whether acute or convalescent, the COVID-19 samples came from the United States, Italy and Spain.

Using immunoSEQ multiplex PCR, the repertoire was profiled, and TCRdb retains in-frame clones only, with some absent. The repertoire holds 130,000 to 150,000 clones, with roughly 82% as singletons. The V and J ends lost 6 bases and 5 bases, in that order; junction bases with no gene match: 2. The CDR3 contains 13 residues. This clonotype originated in a woman between 50 and 59 years old in a cohort sampled during active or convalescent COVID-19. The rearrangement links TRBV12-3 or TRBV12-4 to TRBJ2-4, with 9 bases that match TRBD2. Sample: peripheral blood. This CDR3 is CASSRLAENIQYF. The DNA of the CDR3 is TGTGCCAGCAGCAGACTAGCGGAAAACATTCAGTACTTC.